The next 9 T cell receptor beta chains were all read from a single sample in a study of T cell clonality in common variable immunodeficiency. Study conclusions and caveats: Fewer deletions and N-nucleotide insertions were reportedly seen in common variable immunodeficiency TCR beta sequences.

These receptors lack a known antigen. Assay used: immunoSEQ multiplex PCR; TCRdb lists only in-frame clones, some missing. The repertoire consists of roughly 30,000 clones, none detected only once. Sequencing input: peripheral blood mononuclear cells. These receptors all come from a human donor with common variable immunodeficiency.

The sample holds many counts of this clone. The CDR3 end falls 3 residues outside the read, so it is completed with the germline J gene. The gene calls are TRBV18 and TRBJ2-1; D perhaps matches TRBD1 (5 bases). This CDR3 spans 13 amino acids. Germline V gene data show CDR1 as KGHSH and CDR2 as LQKENI. Trimming cost V 4 bases and J 5 bases, with 9 bases left between them. CDR3 DNA, as far as it was read: TGTGCCAGCTCACGACAGCTCAACAATGAG. Translating it yields CASSRQLNNE. The whole CDR3 is CASSRQLNNEQFF.

This clone came up many times. The read falls 3 residues short of the CDR3 end, and the missing part is taken from the germline J gene. This chain connects TRBV20-1 to TRBJ1-5; D is perhaps TRBD1 (5 bases). The germline V and J ends were trimmed by 3 bases and 2 bases, with 14 bases remaining between them. This CDR3 region has 15 residues. Germline assignment: CDR1 DFQATT and CDR2 SNEGSKA (reference sequence). CDR3 residues: CSARRSDIGNQPQHF. CDR3 DNA (partial): TGCAGTGCTAGGAGGTCGGACATAGGCAATCAGCCC.

The table lists this clone with many counts. Coverage ceases 3 residues before the CDR3 finishes, and the germline J gene fills in the end. This chain joins TRBV6-1 and TRBJ1-1; D gene unclear. The CDR3 sequence is 15 residues long. Germline CDR1 reads MNHNS; CDR2 reads SASEGT. The part of the CDR3 DNA that was read is TGTGCCAGCAGTGAAACCAGGCCTATCCACGGAAGA. Amino acid sequence: CASSETRPIHGR. The full CDR3 reads CASSETRPIHGRAFF.

As regards this clone: The read comes to an end 3 residues before the CDR3 does, leaving the germline J gene to fill in the end. The chain carries TRBV18 and TRBJ1-1; 8 nucleotides line up with TRBD1. Germline V CDR1 and CDR2: KGHSH, LQKENI. The CDR3 contains 18 residues. The V gene end was trimmed by 0 bases and the J gene end by 0 bases; junction bases not matched to a gene: 9. The CDR3 reads CASSPPGTGRSLNTEAFF. The CDR3 DNA, read in part, is TGTGCCAGCTCACCACCAGGGACAGGTAGGAGCTTGAACACTGAA.

This clone was detected ten times or more. The read halts 3 residues ahead of the CDR3 end, with the missing end drawn from the germline J gene. This chain joins TRBV20-1 and TRBJ2-1, with a weak D call TRBD1 (6 bases). V was pared by 6 bases and J by 2 bases, with 14 bases between. Per germline, CDR1 DFQATT and CDR2 SNEGSKA (reference sequence). The CDR3 is 14 residues long. CDR3 residues: CSARRGKAYNEQFF. The sequenced CDR3 bases are TGCAGTGCGCGAAGGGGGAAAGCCTACAATGAG.

This clone appeared many times. The CDR3 is cut off 3 residues early in the read; its end comes from the germline J gene. This chain links TRBV6-4 with TRBJ2-1; the match to TRBD2 covers 11 bases. V lost 4 bases and J lost 4; bases outside the gene matches: 6. This CDR3 is 16 amino acids long. Germline assignment: CDR1 MRHNA and CDR2 SNTAGT. The sequenced part of the CDR3 DNA is TGTGCCAGCAGTGCTACTAGCGGGAGTCGTTACAATGAG. This codes for CASSATSGSRYNE. Given in full, the CDR3 is CASSATSGSRYNEQFF.

This clone has a handful of counts. The read comes to an end 3 residues before the CDR3 does, leaving the germline J gene to fill in the end. The V and J genes are TRBV6-1 and TRBJ2-3; 9 positions match TRBD2. V trimming: 3 bases; J trimming: 6 bases; junction bases outside the gene matches: 10. Germline assignment: CDR1 MNHNS and CDR2 SASEGT. This CDR3 comprises 16 residues. The CDR3 reads CASSELAGASLDTQYF. The sequenced part of the CDR3 DNA is TGTGCCAGCAGTGAGTTAGCGGGGGCATCCTTGGATACG.

This clone was detected ten times or more. CDR3 DNA (partial): TGTGCCAGCAGCTTAGTCCCAGCGGGAGTTTCCCACGAG. It translates to CASSLVPAGVSHE. The full CDR3 sequence reads CASSLVPAGVSHEQYF. The chain is built from TRBV7-6 and TRBJ2-7; 8 nucleotides line up with TRBD2. The missing CDR3 end, 3 residues past where the read stops, is filled in from the germline J gene. With V trimmed by 1 base and J by 5 bases, 10 bases remained unmatched. Per the germline V gene, CDR1 is SGHVS and CDR2 is FNYEAQ. This CDR3 is built from 16 residues.

This clone was seen at least ten times. The read falls 3 residues short of the CDR3 end, and the missing part is taken from the germline J gene. V gene TRBV18 combines with J gene TRBJ2-7, with D maybe TRBD1 (5 bases). The germline V and J ends were trimmed by 2 bases and 2 bases, with 7 bases remaining between them. Germline values: CDR1 KGHSH, CDR2 LQKENI. The length of the CDR3 is 13 residues. The covered CDR3 bases are TGTGCCAGCTCACCAATGGACACCTACGAG. It specifies CASSPMDTYE. The whole CDR3 protein reads CASSPMDTYEQYF.